This T cell receptor (beta chain) was retrieved from a study of T cell repertoires in cytomegalovirus infection. In the case of this clonotype: Its specificity is unknown.

General observations from the study: Public TCR beta family frequency separated CMV-and-HLA carriers, including in an independent cohort.

TCRdb ran MiXCR on the reads and lists one entry per CDR3 protein. The table records hundreds of thousands of distinct CDR3 sequences, roughly a third of them present only once. Between the trimmed V and J ends, which lost 1 base and 8 bases, there was a span of 10 bases. The length of the CDR3 is 12 residues. Germline V gene lookup returns CDR1 GTSNPN and CDR2 SVGIG (reference sequence). The clonotype originates from a human donor in good health (CMV status not recorded). Some clones in this sample may be carry-over from other donors' samples. This chain joins TRBV30 and TRBJ2-3; D uncertain. The source was cultured PBMCs, collected from culture after CMV antigen stimulation. The CDR3 DNA reads as TGTGCCTGGAGTGGGAGATTGGGTACGCAGTATTTT. This sequence encodes CAWSGRLGTQYF.